This T cell receptor (beta chain) stems from a study of control samples from healthy donors and cancer patients. This CDR3 has 12 residues. CDR1 and CDR2 (germline): MNHEY, SVGEGT. V shed 2 bases and J shed 3 bases, with 4 bases lying between them. Using immunoSEQ multiplex PCR, the repertoire was profiled, and TCRdb retains in-frame clones only, with some absent. This sample has fewer than 120,000 clones; roughly 90% occur once, and the top ten carry around 3.5%. A word on this clone: In the same sample, other DNA sequences code for this CDR3.

The V gene is TRBV6-2 or TRBV6-3, the J gene TRBJ2-5; D is unresolved. This receptor was taken from a woman aged 55-70 years with lung cancer. The source material was PBMCs. CDR3 loop: CASSYGKETQYF. CDR3 DNA: TGTGCCAGCAGTTACGGGAAAGAGACCCAGTACTTC.